This T cell receptor beta chain was documented in a study of blood T cell repertoires in COVID-19. Study-level information: Both acute and convalescent COVID-19 samples were obtained from the United States, Italy and Spain. PBMCs, B-cell-depleted T cells, or T cells were the source of the cDNA or gDNA that made up the material.

In the source study's methods: Estimates of nucleated cell counts were drawn from the amplification of reference gene primers. Sequencing used immunoSEQ multiplex PCR; TCRdb keeps in-frame clones, though not all of them. For V, J and clone size, that table is used; D and trimming come from the DNA. This table holds some 78,000 clones, about 89% found once. The CDR3 extends over 14 amino acids. The V and J ends lost 0 bases and 4 bases respectively, with 10 bases between them. Germline assignment: CDR1 SGHRS and CDR2 YFSETQ. Source material: peripheral blood. The clonotype comes from a man between 65 and 80 years old with active or convalescent COVID-19. The rearrangement joins TRBV5-1 to TRBJ1-1; no definite D call. CDR3 protein: CASSLGQATTEAFF. The CDR3 nucleotides read TGCGCCAGCAGCTTGGGTCAGGCGACCACTGAAGCTTTCTTT. Drawing the rest from reference TRBV5-1 and TRBJ1-1, the complete variable domain is KAGVTQTPRYLIKTRGQQVTLSCSPISGHRSVSWYQQTPGQGLQFLFEYFSETQRNKGNFPGRFSGRQFSNSRSEMNVSTLELGDSALYLCASSLGQATTEAFFGQGTRLTVV.